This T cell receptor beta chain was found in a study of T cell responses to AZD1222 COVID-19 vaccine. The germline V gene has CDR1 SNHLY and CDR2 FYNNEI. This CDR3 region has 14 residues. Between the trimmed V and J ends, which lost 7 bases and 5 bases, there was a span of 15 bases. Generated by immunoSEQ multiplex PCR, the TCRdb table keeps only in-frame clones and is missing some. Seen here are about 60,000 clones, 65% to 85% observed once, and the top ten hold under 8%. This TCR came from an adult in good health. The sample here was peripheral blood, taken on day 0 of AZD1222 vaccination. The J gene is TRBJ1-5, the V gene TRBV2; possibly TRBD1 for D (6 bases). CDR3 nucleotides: TGTGCCAGCAACTCGGACAGTAACGATCAGCCCCAGCATTTT. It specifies CASNSDSNDQPQHF. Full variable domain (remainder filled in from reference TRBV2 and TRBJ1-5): EPEVTQTPSHQVTQMGQEVILRCVPISNHLYFYWYRQILGQKVEFLVSFYNNEISEKSEIFDDQFSVERPDGSNFTLKIRSTKLEDSAMYFCASNSDSNDQPQHFGDGTRLSIL.